The rows below give T cell receptor beta chains drawn from one sample of a study of cytomegalovirus exposure and HLA in healthy donors. Generated by immunoSEQ multiplex PCR, the TCRdb table keeps only in-frame clones and is missing some. The sample has about 160,000 clones, roughly 91% seen once. The sample was PBMCs. These receptors were collected from a man aged 18 to 29 in good health and CMV-seropositive. CDR3s include the opening cysteine and the closing phenylalanine or tryptophan.

V gene,CDR3 protein
TRBV7-2,CASSLTPQITYEQYF
TRBV29-1,CSVAGLSGRPPYNEQFF
TRBV6-1,CASSLTGEQPQHF
TRBV27,CASRHGWGVRATNEKLFF
TRBV6-7,CASSYGSGEVADTQYF
TRBV9,CASSVAGGYTDTQYF
TRBV5-1,CASRGLGSYNEQFF
TRBV5-1,CASSLGNTGLAGGPEQYF
TRBV7-8,CASSPTRGAAEAFF
TRBV9,CASSVDGTTNEKLFF
TRBV6-6,CASSWLAGETQYF
TRBV5-8,CASSLVEDQPQHF